This T cell receptor beta chain originates from a study of vaccination effects on CD4 cells after COVID-19. Sequencing used immunoSEQ multiplex PCR; TCRdb keeps in-frame clones, though not all of them. The data contain over 50,000 clones, approximately 73% of them singletons. Broader study findings: Within healthy vaccinees, only 1 of 255 vaccine-induced clones displayed cross-reactivity with common cold coronaviruses.

Germline V CDR1 and CDR2: LGHDT, YNNKEL (reference sequence). CDR3 length: 15 residues. The junction had 6 bases not matched to a gene; V was cut back by 4 bases and J by 5 bases. Before any sequencing was done, the ViraFEST assay used viral peptide pools to expand antigen-specific CD4+ T cells. At the end of nine to ten days of culture, CD4+ T cells were isolated. Participants got two doses of BNT162b2 or mRNA-1273 vaccine. Absence of prior SARS-CoV-2 infection characterized the vaccine recipients, who showed negative nucleocapsid antibodies. In the case of this clone: Its antigen is not known.

The receptor was derived from a human donor who received a COVID-19 vaccine. Sequences were derived from CD4+ T cells from PBMCs cultured with HCoV-229E spike peptides, sampled after COVID-19 vaccination. The genes are TRBV3-1 (or the pseudogene TRBV3-2) and TRBJ2-1; 9 positions agree with TRBD2. DNA of the CDR3: TGTGCCAGCAGCCGCGGGGGGGCTGAGGACAATGAGCAGTTCTTC. Residues: CASSRGGAEDNEQFF.